Listed below are T cell receptor beta chains from one sample, sequenced in a study of T cells in Graves' hyperthyroidism and ophthalmopathy. A single record per CDR3 protein comes from TCRdb applying MiXCR to the multiplex PCR reads. This sample has about 570,000 distinct CDR3 sequences, with about 45% found just once. Input material: peripheral blood or thyroid tissue (not recorded which). All receptors derive from an adult woman with Graves' disease, either hyperthyroidism or ophthalmopathy (not recorded which). CDR3s include the opening cysteine and the closing phenylalanine or tryptophan. The D gene is left open where the match is weak. Expanded clones get a size class; other rows say once, few or many, or leave the size out.

CSPWGGSYEQYF | TGCAGCCCCTGGGGGGGGTCCTACGAGCAGTACTTC | TRBJ2-7 | TRBD2 | - | TRBV20-1
CAWTTGPNTGELLF | TGTGCCTGGACGACAGGGCCGAACACCGGGGAGCTGCTTTTT | TRBJ2-2 | TRBD1 | - | TRBV30
CSVEGYGYTF | TGCAGCGTTGAAGGCTATGGCTACACCTTC | TRBJ1-2 | - | few | TRBV29-1
CASRSGLTYEQYF | TGTGCCAGCAGATCTGGACTCACCTACGAGCAGTACTTC | TRBJ2-7 | - | once | TRBV7-9
CASSLARANYGYTF | TGTGCCAGCAGCTTAGCCAGAGCTAACTATGGCTACACCTTC | TRBJ1-2 | - | many | TRBV11-2
CASSLSNEQFF | TGTGCCAGCAGCTTAAGCAATGAGCAGTTCTTC | TRBJ2-1 | - | - | TRBV7-9
CAISESLGMMETQYF | TGTGCCATCAGTGAGTCTCTTGGGATGATGGAGACCCAGTACTTC | TRBJ2-5 | - | - | TRBV10-3
CASTLGDTDTQYF | TGTGCCAGCACCCTCGGGGACACAGATACGCAGTATTTT | TRBJ2-3 | - | - | TRBV12-3/TRBV12-4
CASSGPQNYNSPLHF | TGTGCCAGCAGCGGTCCGCAGAACTATAATTCACCCCTCCACTTT | TRBJ1-6 | - | many | TRBV9
CAISDPDRPPGWNTEAFF | TGTGCCATCAGTGATCCTGACAGGCCGCCTGGCTGGAACACTGAAGCTTTCTTT | TRBJ1-1 | - | - | TRBV10-3
CATSRQGERGYTF | TGTGCCACCAGCAGACAGGGAGAAAGGGGCTACACCTTC | TRBJ1-2 | - | many | TRBV15
CAGLDRAMNTEAFF | TGTGCCGGCTTGGACAGGGCGATGAACACTGAAGCTTTCTTT | TRBJ1-1 | TRBD1 | - | TRBV6-1
CSASRGLVSYEQYF | TGCAGTGCTAGCCGAGGACTAGTCTCCTACGAGCAGTACTTC | TRBJ2-7 | TRBD2 | - | TRBV20-1
CASSESVGLAGPYEQYF | TGTGCCAGCAGTGAATCCGTGGGGCTAGCGGGTCCCTACGAGCAGTACTTC | TRBJ2-7 | TRBD2 | - | TRBV25-1
CSAKREVTQYF | TGCAGTGCTAAGAGGGAGGTGACCCAGTACTTC | TRBJ2-5 | - | few | TRBV20-1
CASSPERGAYGYTF | TGTGCCAGCAGTCCCGAGCGGGGAGCCTATGGCTACACCTTC | TRBJ1-2 | - | - | TRBV2
CSVVLASNYGYTF | TGCAGCGTTGTCCTGGCCTCTAACTATGGCTACACCTTC | TRBJ1-2 | - | - | TRBV29-1
CASSLAWRLETGDTQYF | TGTGCCAGCAGCTTAGCGTGGAGACTAGAGACAGGCGATACGCAGTATTTT | TRBJ2-3 | - | - | TRBV7-2
CASSEAGESGANVLTF | TGTGCCAGCAGTGAAGCAGGGGAGTCTGGGGCCAACGTCCTGACTTTC | TRBJ2-6 | - | many | TRBV6-4
CATSRDHSPLHF | TGTGCCACCAGCAGAGACCATTCACCCCTCCACTTT | TRBJ1-6 | - | - | TRBV15
CAISDRWDYGYTF | TGTGCCATCAGTGACCGATGGGATTATGGCTACACCTTC | TRBJ1-2 | - | - | TRBV10-3
CASSSTVMGTSPSGANVLTF | TGTGCCAGCAGCTCAACCGTCATGGGAACTAGTCCTTCTGGGGCCAACGTCCTGACTTTC | TRBJ2-6 | - | many | TRBV7-9
CATSSEGWGNTIYF | TGTGCCACCAGCAGTGAGGGATGGGGAAACACCATATATTTT | TRBJ1-3 | - | few | TRBV15
CSALRSGGYTF | TGCAGCGCCCTTCGAAGCGGAGGCTACACCTTC | TRBJ1-2 | - | few | TRBV29-1
CASSGTGGGGQYF | TGTGCCAGCAGTGGTACAGGGGGCGGAGGGCAGTACTTC | TRBJ2-7 | TRBD1 | many | TRBV2
CSANLDSNQPQHF | TGCAGTGCAAACCTAGACAGCAATCAGCCCCAGCATTTT | TRBJ1-5 | - | many | TRBV20-1
CSVKGLASHEQYF | TGCAGCGTGAAGGGACTAGCGTCTCACGAGCAGTACTTC | TRBJ2-7 | TRBD2 | many | TRBV29-1
CAIRDGTGGWEPQYF | TGTGCCATCAGAGACGGAACAGGGGGCTGGGAGCCCCAGTACTTC | TRBJ2-5 | TRBD1 | - | TRBV10-3
CASSQDEAGTQYF | TGCGCCAGCAGCCAAGATGAGGCAGGGACCCAGTACTTC | TRBJ2-5 | - | - | TRBV4-1
CASSWGGGSEQYF | TGTGCCAGCAGCTGGGGGGGAGGATCCGAGCAGTACTTC | TRBJ2-7 | TRBD2 | once | TRBV5-6
CAWRRDRAAGNTIYF | TGTGCCTGGAGGAGGGACCGAGCAGCGGGAAACACCATATATTTT | TRBJ1-3 | - | - | TRBV30
CAGSLQGVPYEQYF | TGTGCCGGCAGCTTACAGGGGGTCCCCTACGAGCAGTACTTC | TRBJ2-7 | TRBD1 | - | TRBV7-8
CASSIQGRQPQHF | TGTGCCAGTAGTATTCAGGGTCGGCAGCCCCAGCATTTT | TRBJ1-5 | - | many | TRBV19
CASRASGRTHEQYF | TGTGCCAGCAGAGCTAGCGGGAGGACCCACGAGCAGTACTTC | TRBJ2-7 | TRBD2 | once | TRBV2
CAISEVWAATNTGELFW | TGTGCCATCAGTGAAGTTTGGGCGGCCACGAACACCGGGGAGCTGTTTTGG | TRBJ2-2 | - | - | TRBV10-3
CSDRAFQETQYF | TGTTCCGACAGGGCTTTCCAAGAGACCCAGTACTTC | TRBJ2-5 | TRBD1 | - | TRBV24-1
CASSIRGGHQPQHF | TGTGCCAGTAGTATCAGGGGAGGCCATCAGCCCCAGCATTTT | TRBJ1-5 | - | many | TRBV19
CASSFWRETQHF | TGTGCCAGCAGCTTTTGGAGGGAGACCCAGCATTTT | TRBJ1-5 | - | - | TRBV7-2
CASSYSGIVETQYF | TGTGCCAGCAGCTATAGCGGGATCGTCGAGACCCAGTACTTC | TRBJ2-5 | TRBD2 | - | TRBV11-2
CSATPSAGQGGYTF | TGCAGCGCCACCCCGTCGGCAGGGCAAGGTGGCTACACCTTC | TRBJ1-2 | - | - | TRBV29-1
CSASGQVTNQPQHF | TGCAGTGCTAGTGGCCAGGTCACCAATCAGCCCCAGCATTTT | TRBJ1-5 | - | many | TRBV20-1